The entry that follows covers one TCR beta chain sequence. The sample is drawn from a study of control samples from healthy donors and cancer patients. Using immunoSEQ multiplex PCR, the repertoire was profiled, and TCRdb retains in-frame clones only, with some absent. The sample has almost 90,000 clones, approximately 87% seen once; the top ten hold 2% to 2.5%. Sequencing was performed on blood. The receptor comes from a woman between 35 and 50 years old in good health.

This CDR3 reads CATSDPSDGANYGYTF. The CDR3 DNA follows: TGTGCCACCAGTGACCCGAGCGACGGAGCTAACTATGGCTACACCTTC. The chain employs TRBV24-1 and TRBJ1-2; D is unclear. The CDR3 extends over 16 amino acids. CDR1 and CDR2 from the germline V gene are KGHDR and SFDVKD. V was trimmed by 4 bases and J by 0 bases, leaving 14 bases between them.